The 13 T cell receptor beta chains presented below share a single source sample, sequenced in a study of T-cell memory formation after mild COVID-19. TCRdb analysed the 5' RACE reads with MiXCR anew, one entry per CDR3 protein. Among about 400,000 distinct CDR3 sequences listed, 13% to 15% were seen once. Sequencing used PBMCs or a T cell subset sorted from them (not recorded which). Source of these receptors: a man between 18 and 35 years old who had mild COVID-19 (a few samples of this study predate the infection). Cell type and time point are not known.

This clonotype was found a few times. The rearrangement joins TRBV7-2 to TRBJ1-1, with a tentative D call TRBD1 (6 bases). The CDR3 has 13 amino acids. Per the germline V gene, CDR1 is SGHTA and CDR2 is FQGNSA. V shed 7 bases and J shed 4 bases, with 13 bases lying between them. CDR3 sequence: CASNPTGITEAFF. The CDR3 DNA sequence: TGTGCCAGCAACCCTACAGGGATCACTGAAGCTTTCTTT.

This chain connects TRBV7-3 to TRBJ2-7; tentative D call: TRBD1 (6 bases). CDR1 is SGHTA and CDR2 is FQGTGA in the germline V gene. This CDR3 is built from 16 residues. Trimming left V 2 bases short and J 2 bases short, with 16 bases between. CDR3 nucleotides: TGTGCCAGCAGCTTAGCGGCAGGGGCCTCCACCTACGAGCAGTACTTC. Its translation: CASSLAAGASTYEQYF. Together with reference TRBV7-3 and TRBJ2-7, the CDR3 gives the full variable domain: GAGVSQTPSNKVTEKGKYVELRCDPISGHTALYWYRQSLGQGPEFLIYFQGTGAADDSGLPNDRFFAVRPEGSVSTLKIQRTERGDSAVYLCASSLAAGASTYEQYFGPGTRLTVT.

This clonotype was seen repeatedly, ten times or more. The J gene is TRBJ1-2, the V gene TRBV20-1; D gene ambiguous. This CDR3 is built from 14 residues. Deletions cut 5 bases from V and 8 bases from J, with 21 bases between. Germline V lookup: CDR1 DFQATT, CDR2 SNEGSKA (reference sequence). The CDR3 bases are TGCAGTGCTCGCGAGACTGGGAGTCTAGAGGGCTACACCTTC. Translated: CSARETGSLEGYTF.

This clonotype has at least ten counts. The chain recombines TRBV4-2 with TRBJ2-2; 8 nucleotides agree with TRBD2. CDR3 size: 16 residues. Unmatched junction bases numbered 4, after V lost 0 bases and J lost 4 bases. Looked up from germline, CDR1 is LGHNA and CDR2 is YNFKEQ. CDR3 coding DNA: TGTGCCAGCAGCCAAGATCCGGGGGGGGCCACCGGGGAGCTGTTTTTT. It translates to CASSQDPGGATGELFF.

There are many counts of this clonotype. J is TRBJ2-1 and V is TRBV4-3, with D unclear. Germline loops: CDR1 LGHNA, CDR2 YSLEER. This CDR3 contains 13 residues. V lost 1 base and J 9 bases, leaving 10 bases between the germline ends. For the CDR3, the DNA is TGCGCCAGCAGCCAAGCCCCAGGTGGTGAGCAGTTCTTC. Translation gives CASSQAPGGEQFF.

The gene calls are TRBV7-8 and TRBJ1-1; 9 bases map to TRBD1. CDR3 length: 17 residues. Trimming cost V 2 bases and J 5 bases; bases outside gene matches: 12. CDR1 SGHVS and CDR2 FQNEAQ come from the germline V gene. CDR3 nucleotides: TGTGCCAGCAGCTTATGGGGGGAAGACAGGGGGTATACTGAAGCTTTCTTT. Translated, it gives CASSLWGEDRGYTEAFF.

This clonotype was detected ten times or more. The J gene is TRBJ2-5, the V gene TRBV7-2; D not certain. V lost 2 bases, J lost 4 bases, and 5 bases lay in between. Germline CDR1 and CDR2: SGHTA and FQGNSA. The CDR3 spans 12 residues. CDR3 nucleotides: TGTGCCAGCAGCTTATCTTCAGAGACCCAGTACTTC. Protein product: CASSLSSETQYF.

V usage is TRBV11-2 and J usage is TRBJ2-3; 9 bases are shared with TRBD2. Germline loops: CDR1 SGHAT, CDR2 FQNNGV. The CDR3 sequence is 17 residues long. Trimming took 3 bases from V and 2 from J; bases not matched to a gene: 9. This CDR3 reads CASSFRGAGGFTDTQYF. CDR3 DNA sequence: TGTGCCAGCAGCTTTCGGGGAGCGGGGGGCTTCACAGATACGCAGTATTTT.

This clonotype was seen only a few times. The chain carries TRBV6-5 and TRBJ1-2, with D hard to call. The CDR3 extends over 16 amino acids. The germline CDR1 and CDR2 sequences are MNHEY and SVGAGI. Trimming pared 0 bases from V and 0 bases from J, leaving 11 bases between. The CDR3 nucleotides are TGTGCCAGCAGTTACTCGGTGGCAGGCTCTAACTATGGCTACACCTTC. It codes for CASSYSVAGSNYGYTF.

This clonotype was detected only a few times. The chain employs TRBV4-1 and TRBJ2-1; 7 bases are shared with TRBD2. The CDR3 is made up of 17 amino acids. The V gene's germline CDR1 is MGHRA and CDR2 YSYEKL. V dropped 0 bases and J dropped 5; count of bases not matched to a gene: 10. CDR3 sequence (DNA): TGCGCCAGCAGCCAAGATCCCCAGCGGGGTAGGCACAATGAGCAGTTCTTC. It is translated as CASSQDPQRGRHNEQFF.

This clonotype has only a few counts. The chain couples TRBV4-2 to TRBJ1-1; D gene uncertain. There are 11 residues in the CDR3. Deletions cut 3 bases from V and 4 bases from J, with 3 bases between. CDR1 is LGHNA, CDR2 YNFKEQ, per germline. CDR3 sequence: CASSHSTEAFF. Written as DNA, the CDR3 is TGTGCCAGCAGCCACAGCACTGAAGCTTTCTTT.

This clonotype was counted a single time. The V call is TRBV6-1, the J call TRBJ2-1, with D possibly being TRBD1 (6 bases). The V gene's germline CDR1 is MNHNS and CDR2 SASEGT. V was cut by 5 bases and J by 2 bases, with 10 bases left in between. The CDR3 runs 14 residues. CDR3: CASSYRDTYNEQFF. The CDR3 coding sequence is TGTGCCAGCAGTTACCGGGACACCTACAATGAGCAGTTCTTC.

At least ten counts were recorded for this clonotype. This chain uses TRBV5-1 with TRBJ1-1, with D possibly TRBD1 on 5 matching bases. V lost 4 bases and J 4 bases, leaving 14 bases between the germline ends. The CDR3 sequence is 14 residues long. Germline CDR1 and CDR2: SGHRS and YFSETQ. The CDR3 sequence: CASSPLGESTEAFF. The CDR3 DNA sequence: TGCGCCAGCAGCCCACTGGGGGAATCCACTGAAGCTTTCTTT.